The 12 T cell receptor beta chains below come from one sample, sequenced in a study of T-cell reconstitution after alpha-beta-depleted transplantation in children. Preparing the TCRbeta library involved the use of unique molecular identifiers. MiXCR, run by TCRdb on the PCR reads, gives a single entry per CDR3 protein. The data hold 550,000 to 600,000 distinct CDR3 sequences, with under 30% observed a single time. This specimen was PBMCs, mostly from graft donor cells, taken 360 days after TCRalphabeta/CD19-depleted stem cell transplant. The receptors shown here come from a boy under two years old who had a stem cell transplant for acute myeloid leukemia, so the T cells may come from the graft donor.

This clonotype came up many times. V and J are TRBV7-6 and TRBJ1-1; D perhaps matches TRBD1 (6 bases). The V and J ends lost 4 bases and 3 bases respectively, with 9 bases between them. Germline V gives CDR1 SGHVS, CDR2 FNYEAQ. The CDR3 sequence is 13 residues long. In DNA, the CDR3 is TGTGCCAGCAGCTACAGGGCTGACACTGAAGCTTTCTTT. As protein: CASSYRADTEAFF.

V is TRBV20-1 and J is TRBJ2-1; D gene uncertain. The germline gives CDR1 DFQATT, CDR2 SNEGSKA (reference sequence). The CDR3 has 15 amino acids. The ends were cut back, 2 bases at V and 1 base at J, with 12 bases in the middle. CDR3 region: CSARLSSVSYNEQFF. In DNA form, the CDR3 reads TGCAGTGCTAGACTGTCATCGGTATCCTACAATGAGCAGTTCTTC.

The rearrangement uses TRBV13 and TRBJ2-2, with TRBD2 matching over 9 bases. Germline V lookup: CDR1 PRHDT, CDR2 FYEKMQ (reference sequence). Trimming cost V 0 bases and J 6 bases; bases outside gene matches: 2. The CDR3 consists of 15 residues. CDR3 DNA: TGTGCCAGCAGCTTAGGTCTAGCGGGATCCGGGGAGCTGTTTTTT. Protein: CASSLGLAGSGELFF. The entire variable domain, with the rest obtained from reference TRBV13 and TRBJ2-2, is as follows: AAGVIQSPRHLIKEKRETATLKCYPIPRHDTVYWYQQGPGQDPQFLISFYEKMQSDKGSIPDRFSAQQFSDYHSELNMSSLELGDSALYFCASSLGLAGSGELFFGEGSRLTVL.

This clonotype was observed at least ten times. The rearrangement links TRBV6-2 or TRBV6-3 to TRBJ2-1, with D perhaps TRBD2 (6 bases). V was pared by 6 bases and J by 1 base, with 13 bases between. This CDR3 contains 15 residues. From germline, CDR1 is MNHEY and CDR2 SVGEGT. DNA for the CDR3: TGTGCCAGCAGCCCCCGGGGGTGGTCCTACAATGAGCAGTTCTTC. Its translation: CASSPRGWSYNEQFF.

The table lists this clonotype with many counts. The chain links TRBV20-1 to TRBJ2-5, with a tentative D call TRBD1 (6 bases). The V gene's germline CDR1 is DFQATT and CDR2 SNEGSKA (reference sequence). CDR3 size: 15 residues. V lost 6 bases and J 4 bases, leaving 21 bases between the germline ends. The CDR3 nucleotides read TGCAGTGCGAAAGACAGTCAGGGGCCCCTAGAGACCCAGTACTTC. Protein product: CSAKDSQGPLETQYF.

This clonotype was observed a handful of times. The chain is built from TRBV29-1 and TRBJ1-5, with 7 bases lining up with TRBD1. The CDR3 length is 14 residues. The V gene's germline CDR1 is SQVTM and CDR2 ANQGSEA. After removal of 5 bases from V and 0 bases from J, the junction contained 4 bases not matched to a gene. CDR3 nucleotide sequence: TGCAGCGTTAAAACAGGGGTTAGCAATCAGCCCCAGCATTTT. Translating gives CSVKTGVSNQPQHF.

This clonotype was seen a single time. V usage is TRBV5-1 and J usage is TRBJ2-1; D tentatively reads TRBD1 or TRBD2 (5 bases each). CDR1 is SGHRS, CDR2 YFSETQ, per germline. CDR3 length: 15 amino acids. V lost 7 bases and J 1 base, leaving 15 bases between the germline ends. The CDR3 here is CASCQTWGSYNEQFF. The CDR3 DNA sequence: TGCGCCAGCTGCCAGACATGGGGGTCCTACAATGAGCAGTTCTTC.

Only a few counts were recorded for this clonotype. The chain employs TRBV29-1 and TRBJ1-1; 9 nucleotides align to TRBD1. The CDR3 loop spans 13 amino acids. The V and J ends lost 4 bases and 6 bases, in that order; junction bases with no gene match: 6. Germline CDR1 is SQVTM and CDR2 is ANQGSEA. CDR3 sequence (DNA): TGCAGCGTTGTTGGACAGGGGATTTCTGAAGCTTTCTTT. Translating gives CSVVGQGISEAFF.

This clonotype was counted ten times or more. The V and J genes are TRBV28 and TRBJ2-7; D is possibly TRBD2 (6 bases). V gave up 6 bases and J gave up 3 bases, with 15 bases separating them. CDR1 and CDR2 from the germline V gene are MDHEN and SYDVKM. The CDR3 consists of 14 residues. The CDR3 DNA sequence: TGTGCCAGCAGGGGCGGGACGGAGCTCTACGAGCAGTACGTC. Amino acid sequence: CASRGGTELYEQYV.

This clonotype was counted many times. The chain carries TRBV11-2 and TRBJ2-7; no firm D call. The length of the CDR3 is 13 residues. Trimming removed 2 bases at V and 6 bases at J, with 11 bases between. Germline CDR1 reads SGHAT; CDR2 reads FQNNGV. The CDR3 sequence is CASSLRPPGEQYV. The CDR3, as DNA: TGTGCCAGCAGCTTAAGGCCCCCGGGCGAGCAGTACGTC.

The J gene is TRBJ2-7, the V gene TRBV4-3, with 8 bases lining up with TRBD1. CDR3 length: 14 residues. Germline V gene lookup returns CDR1 LGHNA and CDR2 YSLEER. After removal of 3 bases from V and 2 bases from J, the junction contained 3 bases not matched to a gene. CDR3 protein: CASSHRGQAYEQYF. CDR3 DNA sequence: TGCGCCAGCAGCCACAGGGGGCAGGCCTACGAGCAGTACTTC.

The rearrangement joins TRBV20-1 to TRBJ2-7; 11 positions match TRBD2. J was trimmed by 3 bases and V by 1 base; bases with no gene match: 8. CDR1 and CDR2 from the germline V gene are DFQATT and SNEGSKA (reference sequence). CDR3 length equals 16 residues. The CDR3 coding sequence is TGCAGTGCTAGAGTACGGATAGCGGGGGGGATCTACGAGCAGTACTTC. Translated, it gives CSARVRIAGGIYEQYF.